This T cell receptor (beta chain) was profiled in a study of blood T cell repertoires in COVID-19. Study-wide context: COVID-19 samples from acute and convalescent phases originated in the United States, Italy and Spain. From T cells, B-cell-depleted T cells, or PBMCs came the material, which was cDNA or gDNA.

V shed 3 bases, J shed 7 bases, and the junction held 2 bases outside the gene matches. This CDR3 region has 13 residues. The assay was immunoSEQ multiplex PCR, and TCRdb's table has in-frame clones only and misses some. The sample has hundreds of thousands of clones, around four fifths seen once. V is TRBV12-3 or TRBV12-4 and J is TRBJ1-2; 10 bases match TRBD1. The sequence was obtained from a woman between 50 and 59 years old with active or convalescent COVID-19. The material sequenced was peripheral blood. CDR3 sequence reads: CASSFRDRGGYTF. The CDR3 coding sequence is TGTGCCAGCAGTTTCCGGGACAGGGGTGGCTACACCTTC.